One and the same sample provided the 15 T cell receptor beta chains below, sequenced in a study of Ad26.COV2.S vaccination and SARS-CoV-2 variants. Assay used: immunoSEQ multiplex PCR; TCRdb lists only in-frame clones, some missing. The table has some 340,000 clones, around 83% seen once. Treatment of the sample: over 15 received Ad26.COV2.S at low or high dose, single or two shots; a few received placebo; per-sample allocation not given. Sampling occurred on day 63 after the first vaccine or placebo injection. This material consisted of peripheral blood, taken in a trial of Ad26.COV2.S vaccine versus placebo. These receptors all come from a person aged 18-65 years who received the Ad26.COV2.S COVID-19 vaccine or a placebo.

The chain is built from TRBV5-6 and TRBJ1-5, with D uncertain. V was trimmed by 2 bases and J by 9 bases, leaving 21 bases between them. CDR1 SGHDT and CDR2 YYEEEE come from the germline V gene. This CDR3 spans 16 amino acids. The CDR3 region has the DNA TGTGCCAGCAGCTTAGGGCAGGTTAGCCAAGATAGGCCCCAGCATTTT. It yields the protein CASSLGQVSQDRPQHF.

This chain connects TRBV6-1 to TRBJ2-3; D gene uncertain. Germline V lookup: CDR1 MNHNS, CDR2 SASEGT. V lost 1 base and J 3 bases, leaving 5 bases between the germline ends. The CDR3 runs to 13 residues. The CDR3 region is CASSEGATDTQYF. CDR3 coding DNA: TGTGCCAGCAGTGAAGGCGCTACAGATACGCAGTATTTT.

CDR3 in amino acids: CASSLVGGGLGEQFF. In DNA form, the CDR3 reads TGTGCCAGCAGCTTAGTTGGGGGGGGGCTAGGTGAGCAGTTCTTC. The gene calls are TRBV7-6 and TRBJ2-1; possible D gene TRBD2, 7 bases. CDR1 and CDR2 from the germline V gene are SGHVS and FNYEAQ. The V and J ends lost 1 base and 9 bases respectively, with 16 bases between them. The CDR3 contains 15 residues.

CDR3: CASSQGVQGQYGYTF. For the CDR3, the DNA is TGCGCCAGCAGCCAAGGGGTACAGGGGCAGTATGGCTACACCTTC. The rearrangement links TRBV4-3 to TRBJ1-2, with 7 bases matching TRBD1. Germline V CDR1 and CDR2: LGHNA, YSLEER. The CDR3 is 15 amino acids. V was clipped by 1 base and J by 5 bases; unmatched bases: 7.

The chain employs TRBV27 and TRBJ2-6; D gene ambiguous. With 6 bases removed from V and 2 bases from J, the gap between germline ends came to 5 bases. Germline values: CDR1 MNHEY, CDR2 SMNVEV (reference sequence). The CDR3 is 13 amino acids. CDR3 DNA: TGTGCCAGCAGGCCAGCTGGGGCCAACGTCCTGACTTTC. Protein sequence: CASRPAGANVLTF.

The rearrangement uses TRBV12-3 or TRBV12-4 and TRBJ2-5, with D unclear. Trimming cost V 0 bases and J 6 bases, with 5 bases left between them. The CDR3 contains 12 residues. CDR3 sequence (DNA): TGTGCCAGCAGTTTAGCGTGGCAGACCCAGTACTTC. This encodes CASSLAWQTQYF.

The rearrangement joins TRBV5-4 to TRBJ2-7; 7 bases are a match to TRBD1. The V and J ends lost 3 bases and 6 bases, in that order; junction bases with no gene match: 12. The CDR3 is 15 residues long. CDR1 SGHNT and CDR2 YYREEE come from the germline V gene (reference sequence). The CDR3 DNA follows: TGTGCCAGCAGCTCCCGAGGGGGCAGGGTTGGCGAGCAGTACTTC. Translating gives CASSSRGGRVGEQYF.

The rearrangement joins TRBV7-9 to TRBJ1-6; D ambiguous. The CDR3 consists of 14 residues. Trimming took 1 base from V and 10 from J, leaving 11 bases between them. Germline V gene lookup returns CDR1 SEHNR and CDR2 FQNEAQ (reference sequence). The CDR3 nucleotides are TGTGCCAGCAGCTTAGAGGCCAACAACTCACCCCTCCACTTT. It yields the protein CASSLEANNSPLHF.

The V call is TRBV5-1, the J call TRBJ1-1, with D perhaps TRBD1 (6 bases). Germline values: CDR1 SGHRS, CDR2 YFSETQ. CDR3 length: 18 amino acids. Trimming took 2 bases from V and 6 from J, leaving 26 bases between them. CDR3 sequence: CASSLNTQGSGSMAEAFF. CDR3 in DNA: TGCGCCAGCAGCTTAAATACACAGGGATCTGGCTCGATGGCTGAAGCTTTCTTT.

The rearrangement joins TRBV5-4 to TRBJ1-6; 8 bases match TRBD1. The germline gives CDR1 SGHNT, CDR2 YYREEE (reference sequence). V lost 3 bases to trimming and J lost 8 bases; unmatched junction nucleotides: 4. The CDR3 loop spans 14 amino acids. The chain's CDR3 is CASSSGGPYSPLHF. In nucleotides, the CDR3 is TGTGCCAGCAGCTCAGGGGGCCCCTATTCACCCCTCCACTTT.

This clone was seen only once. V and J are TRBV18 and TRBJ2-7, with D possibly matching TRBD1 (6 bases). The V and J ends lost 0 bases and 5 bases respectively, with 8 bases between them. Per the germline V gene, CDR1 is KGHSH and CDR2 is LQKENI. The CDR3 length is 13 residues. CDR3 nucleotide sequence: TGTGCCAGCTCACCACCGGACAGTAACGAGCAGTACTTC. Translation gives CASSPPDSNEQYF.

A few counts support this clone. The V gene is TRBV6-5, the J gene TRBJ1-1, with unresolved D. The CDR3 is 13 amino acids. From germline, CDR1 is MNHEY and CDR2 SVGAGI. V lost 4 bases and J 4 bases, leaving 10 bases between the germline ends. CDR3 sequence reads: CASSWEWATEAFF. In DNA form, the CDR3 reads TGTGCCAGCAGTTGGGAGTGGGCCACTGAAGCTTTCTTT.

Here the CDR3 DNA reads TGTGCCAGCAGTGACCTAATCGCTGAAGCTTTCTTT. This codes for CASSDLIAEAFF. The V and J genes are TRBV3-1 (or the pseudogene TRBV3-2) and TRBJ1-1; D gene unclear. Per germline, CDR1 LGHDT and CDR2 YNNKEL (reference sequence). V was cut by 6 bases and J by 6 bases, with 11 bases left in between. There are 12 residues in the CDR3.

The V call is TRBV5-4, the J call TRBJ2-7; D remains unclear. V was shortened by 0 bases and J by 6 bases, with 13 bases between the two germline ends. Germline lookup yields CDR1 SGHNT and CDR2 YYREEE (reference sequence). The CDR3 contains 14 residues. The CDR3 loop is CASSLAAVRAEQYF. The CDR3 nucleotides are TGTGCCAGCAGCTTGGCCGCAGTTCGGGCCGAGCAGTACTTC.

This clone was picked up a small number of times. The chain uses TRBV3-1 (or the pseudogene TRBV3-2) and TRBJ1-1; no clear D gene. CDR1 is LGHDT, CDR2 YNNKEL, per germline (reference sequence). The ends were cut back, 2 bases at V and 5 bases at J, with 6 bases in the middle. CDR3 length: 12 amino acids. The CDR3 region is CASSQWVTEAFF. In DNA, the CDR3 is TGTGCCAGCAGCCAATGGGTGACTGAAGCTTTCTTT.